Detailed here is one T cell receptor (beta chain). V was clipped by 4 bases and J by 4 bases; unmatched bases: 13. CDR3 length: 18 amino acids. The germline CDR1 and CDR2 sequences are SGHTA and FQGNSA. PCR was performed using 60 Vbeta and 13 Jbeta primers. Measured with immunoSEQ multiplex PCR; TCRdb has only the in-frame clones, and not every one. The data contain 200,000 to 300,000 clones, over 80% of them seen just once; the ten biggest clones take up 4.5% to 6%. The data belong to a study of cytomegalovirus exposure and HLA in healthy donors. Overall study context: The roughly 120 million unique TCR beta sequences, from about 180 million T cells, were found by an earlier analysis.

The clonotype comes from a woman aged 40 to 50 in good health and CMV-seropositive. The chain uses TRBV7-2 and TRBJ2-3; 11 nucleotides align to TRBD1. The sequenced material came from PBMCs. CDR3 amino acids: CASSSGQGALPGSDTQYF. CDR3 sequence (DNA): TGTGCCAGCAGCTCCGGACAGGGGGCGCTCCCGGGATCAGATACGCAGTATTTT.